This is a list of T cell receptor beta chains from one sample in a study of blood T cell repertoires in COVID-19. Clones were read by immunoSEQ multiplex PCR, and TCRdb kept only the in-frame ones, dropping some. Here the sample spans 100,000 or so clones, roughly 85% being singletons. Sequenced sample: peripheral blood. The receptors come from a woman of 80 years or more with acute or convalescent COVID-19. The CDR3 runs from the conserved cysteine through the conserved F or W. A D gene is named only where the DNA matches it firmly. The listing skips clone size in some rows; elsewhere it reads once, few, many or a size class.

v_call	clone_size	j_call	d_call	cdr3_length	cdr3_nt	cdr3_aa
TRBV7-9	.	TRBJ2-2	TRBD1	15	TGTGCCAGCAGCCCTATTGGACAGGGGACTGGGGAGCTGTTTTTT	CASSPIGQGTGELFF
TRBV18	.	TRBJ1-3	TRBD1	16	TGTGCCAGCTCACCCGGGACAGGGAGCTCTGGAAACACCATATATTTT	CASSPGTGSSGNTIYF
TRBV5-4	.	TRBJ2-6	.	15	TGTGCCAGCAGCCCCCGAGAAGCTGGGGCCAACGTCCTGACTTTC	CASSPREAGANVLTF
TRBV2	.	TRBJ2-2	.	15	TGTGCCAGCAGTGAAGTAGAGGAGGACACCGGGGAGCTGTTTTTT	CASSEVEEDTGELFF
TRBV2	few	TRBJ2-5	TRBD1	14	TGTGCCAGCAGTGGTTTAACAGGGGGAGAGACCCAGTACTTC	CASSGLTGGETQYF
TRBV5-1	.	TRBJ2-7	.	15	TGCGCCAGCAGCTTGCGGGGGACAGCCACCTACGAGCAGTACTTC	CASSLRGTATYEQYF
TRBV24-1	.	TRBJ2-1	TRBD2	17	TGTGCCACCAGTGATTTCAGACTAGCGGGAGGGCTGGATGAGCAGTTCTTC	CATSDFRLAGGLDEQFF
TRBV19	.	TRBJ1-2	.	13	TGTGCCAGTACCCAGACAGATCAATATGGCTACACCTTC	CASTQTDQYGYTF
TRBV24-1	once	TRBJ2-3	.	14	TGTGCCACCAGTGATCGAGCTAGCACAGATACGCAGTATTTT	CATSDRASTDTQYF
TRBV6-1	.	TRBJ2-1	TRBD2	19	TGTGCCAGCAGTGATGGACGCTCCGGGACTAGCGGGAGATACAATGAGCAGTTCTTC	CASSDGRSGTSGRYNEQFF
TRBV19	.	TRBJ2-1	.	13	TGTGCCAGTAGTATAGAGCGGGACAGAGGGCAGTTCTTC	CASSIERDRGQFF
TRBV7-2	.	TRBJ2-3	TRBD2	16	TGTGCCAGCAGCCTTAGGAGCGCGGGAGGCACAGATACGCAGTATTTT	CASSLRSAGGTDTQYF
TRBV5-5	few	TRBJ2-1	.	18	TGTGCCAGCAGCTCGGACAGTGCGGGAGTCGCGTCCTACAATGAGCAGTTCTTC	CASSSDSAGVASYNEQFF
TRBV6-2/TRBV6-3	few	TRBJ2-2	.	17	TGTGCCAGCAGCTCCGATCTTCTAGCGCTGAACACCGGGGAGCTGTTTTTT	CASSSDLLALNTGELFF
TRBV6-5	.	TRBJ2-2	TRBD2	15	TGTGCCAGCACGGGGGGGTCTAGAGACACCGGGGAGCTGTTTTTT	CASTGGSRDTGELFF
TRBV10-1	few	TRBJ2-5	TRBD1	15	TGCGCCAGCAGTATGGGACAGGGTGGTTCGGAGACCCAGTACTTC	CASSMGQGGSETQYF
TRBV7-2	once	TRBJ2-1	TRBD2	16	TGTGCCAGCAGCCCGACTAGCGGTCCTCCCAAAAATGAGCAGTTCTTC	CASSPTSGPPKNEQFF
TRBV7-2	once	TRBJ2-2	.	15	TGTGCCAGCAGCCAGACAGCGTGGAACACCGGGGAGCTGTTTTTT	CASSQTAWNTGELFF
TRBV7-2	.	TRBJ2-2	TRBD2	16	TGTGCCAGCAGCTCCTCCGGGACTAGCGGGTCCGGGGAGCTGTTTTTT	CASSSSGTSGSGELFF
TRBV18	.	TRBJ1-1	TRBD1	17	TGTGCCAGCTCAACAACCGGGACAGGGAAAGGGGACACTGAAGCTTTCTTT	CASSTTGTGKGDTEAFF
TRBV6-4	.	TRBJ1-6	TRBD1	15	TGTGCCAGCAGTGCCCTTGGACAGGGTGTTTCACCCCTCCACTTT	CASSALGQGVSPLHF
TRBV5-1	.	TRBJ2-7	TRBD2	15	TGCGCCAGCAGCCAGGGACTAGCGGGATCCTACGAGCAGTACTTC	CASSQGLAGSYEQYF
TRBV29-1	.	TRBJ2-2	.	16	TGCAGCGTGAGGGGGGTTCACAGGGGGAACACCGGGGAGCTGTTTTTT	CSVRGVHRGNTGELFF
TRBV5-1	.	TRBJ2-7	TRBD2	16	TGCGCCAGCAGCCGGGAGGCGACGGGAGGCGGGTACGAGCAGTACTTC	CASSREATGGGYEQYF
TRBV18	.	TRBJ1-1	.	14	TGTGCCAGCTCACTAGGACAGAGGGGCACTGAAGCTTTCTTT	CASSLGQRGTEAFF
TRBV5-1	.	TRBJ2-1	TRBD2	17	TGCGCCAGCAGCTTGGAATCCCTAGCGGGATACTACAATGAGCAGTTCTTC	CASSLESLAGYYNEQFF
TRBV4-1	.	TRBJ1-2	.	15	TGCGCCAGCAGCCAAGGCTCTTGGGGGCTCTATGGCTACACCTTC	CASSQGSWGLYGYTF
TRBV7-2	.	TRBJ1-1	.	13	TGTGCCAGCAGCTTTCGGCAGGGCCTTCAAGCTTTCTTT	CASSFRQGLQAFF
TRBV20-1	.	TRBJ2-5	.	14	TGCAGTGCTAGTACAGGGAGACTCCAAGAGACCCAGTACTTC	CSASTGRLQETQYF
TRBV12-5	.	TRBJ2-2	.	12	TGTGCTAGTGGGCAGGGGACCGGGGAGCTGTTTTTT	CASGQGTGELFF
TRBV7-8	.	TRBJ2-3	TRBD2	14	TGTGCCAGCCAGGGACTAGCGGGAACAGATACGCAGTATTTT	CASQGLAGTDTQYF
TRBV18	.	TRBJ2-5	.	11	TGTGCCAGCTCACCAGAGGAGACCCAGTACTTC	CASSPEETQYF
TRBV5-1	.	TRBJ2-1	TRBD1	15	TGCGCCAGCAGCTTGACAGGGGGCGAGGGAATTGAGCAGTTCTTC	CASSLTGGEGIEQFF
TRBV7-9	many	TRBJ2-2	.	14	TGTGCCAGCAGCCAAGACAGCAACACCGGGGAGCTGTTTTTT	CASSQDSNTGELFF
TRBV2	few	TRBJ2-7	.	13	TGTGCCAGCACAGGCGGGTTAGTCTACGAGCAGTACTTC	CASTGGLVYEQYF
TRBV25-1	.	TRBJ2-2	TRBD2	15	TGTGCCAGCAGTGACTCGACTAGCCAAACCGGGGAGCTGTTTTTT	CASSDSTSQTGELFF
TRBV10-3	.	TRBJ1-1	TRBD1	16	TGTGCCATCAGCGGGACAGGGGTTGGAATGAACACTGAAGCTTTCTTT	CAISGTGVGMNTEAFF
TRBV6-5	once	TRBJ1-1	.	15	TGTGCCAGCAGTTACGAAACAGGGTGGAACACTGAAGCTTTCTTT	CASSYETGWNTEAFF
TRBV29-1	.	TRBJ1-1	TRBD1	12	TGCAGCGGGGGACAGGGAGACACTGAAGCTTTCTTT	CSGGQGDTEAFF
TRBV5-1	.	TRBJ1-2	TRBD1	14	TGCGCCAGCAGCAAAGAAGGACAGGGGAATGGCTACACCTTC	CASSKEGQGNGYTF
TRBV24-1	.	TRBJ2-3	TRBD1	16	TGTGCCACCAGTGATGGGGACAGGGGTTTTGCAGATACGCAGTATTTT	CATSDGDRGFADTQYF
TRBV5-1	.	TRBJ2-2	.	17	TGCGCCAGCAGCCTTACACCGTTAACAACCAACACCGGGGAGCTGTTTTTT	CASSLTPLTTNTGELFF
TRBV4-1	.	TRBJ1-4	.	16	TGCGCCAGCAGCCAAGATGCGGGGGACCGATTAGTAAAACTGTTTTTT	CASSQDAGDRLVKLFF
TRBV5-4	.	TRBJ2-1	TRBD2	15	TGTGCCAGCAGCTCCCGGACTAGCGGTAACAATGAGCAGTTCTTC	CASSSRTSGNNEQFF
TRBV24-1	.	TRBJ1-2	TRBD1	12	TGTGCCACCAGTGATTACAGGGGCGGCTACACCTTC	CATSDYRGGYTF
TRBV5-1	.	TRBJ2-7	TRBD2	13	TGCGCCAGCAGCTTGACTAGCGCGTACGAGCAGTACTTC	CASSLTSAYEQYF
TRBV24-1	.	TRBJ1-6	.	16	TGTGCCACCAGTGATTCCAGGTTAGGTTCGAGTTCACCCCTCCACTTT	CATSDSRLGSSSPLHF